Shown below are 9 T cell receptor beta chains from a single sample sequenced in a study of identical twins. Each CDR3 protein is one row after TCRdb ran MiXCR on the 5' RACE reads. Here the sample spans around 490,000 distinct CDR3 sequences, 13% to 15% being singletons. The data were also submitted as part of a second study, on yellow fever vaccine responses in identical twins.

Source material: CD4+ T cells sorted from blood. The receptors derive from a woman aged 18-29 years in good health.

The chain recombines TRBV7-9 with TRBJ2-1; 9 bases match TRBD1. Germline V gene data show CDR1 as SEHNR and CDR2 as FQNEAQ (reference sequence). V was clipped by 7 bases and J by 3 bases; unmatched bases: 10. This CDR3 comprises 16 residues. The CDR3 bases are TGTGCCAGCAACCGACAGGGGGAGGACAACTACAATGAGCAGTTCTTC. This gives the protein CASNRQGEDNYNEQFF.

V is TRBV6-5 and J is TRBJ2-1, with 10 bases that match TRBD2. Germline V lookup: CDR1 MNHEY, CDR2 SVGAGI. CDR3 length: 16 residues. V was pared by 2 bases and J by 6 bases, with 7 bases of the junction left unmatched. CDR3 DNA: TGTGCCAGCAGTTACCCGCTAGCGGGAGTTCGCAATGAGCAGTTCTTC. This translates into CASSYPLAGVRNEQFF.

The rearrangement uses TRBV5-1 and TRBJ1-2; TRBD1 might be the D (6 bases). Germline lookup yields CDR1 SGHRS and CDR2 YFSETQ. This CDR3 comprises 13 residues. V shed 3 bases and J shed 8 bases, with 14 bases lying between them. The DNA for the CDR3 is TGCGCCAGCAGCTCACTCCAGGGGTACGGCTACACCTTC. This codes for CASSSLQGYGYTF.

This clonotype was seen just once. The J gene is TRBJ2-2, the V gene TRBV4-1; 10 nucleotides line up with TRBD1. This CDR3 has 15 amino acids. CDR1 MGHRA and CDR2 YSYEKL come from the germline V gene. V was clipped by 3 bases and J by 5 bases; unmatched bases: 3. CDR3 protein: CASSQPGQGTGELFF. The CDR3 bases are TGCGCCAGCAGCCAGCCGGGACAGGGGACCGGGGAGCTGTTTTTT.

This clonotype was seen a handful of times. One end of the junction is discordant with germline, which a read error may explain. The chain is built from TRBV12-3 or TRBV12-4 and TRBJ2-7; 11 bases are shared with TRBD2. CDR3 length: 14 residues. Here the CDR3 DNA reads TGTGCCAGCAGTGTAGCGGGAGGGGGGTACGAGCAGTACTTC. Translated: CASSVAGGGYEQYF.

This clonotype has a handful of counts. The chain carries TRBV6-1 and TRBJ2-7; D unresolved. CDR1 is MNHNS, CDR2 SASEGT, per germline. Trimming stripped 2 bases from V and 7 bases from J, with 15 bases between. This CDR3 is built from 14 residues. This chain's CDR3 is CASSEQVRLSEQYV. CDR3 nucleotide sequence: TGTGCCAGCAGTGAACAGGTCCGTCTAAGTGAGCAGTACGTC.

V gene TRBV4-1 combines with J gene TRBJ2-2; D is undetermined. Germline V gene lookup returns CDR1 MGHRA and CDR2 YSYEKL. V was clipped by 4 bases and J by 0 bases, with 9 bases between them. This CDR3 is built from 15 residues. This chain's CDR3 is CASSRGNSNTGELFF. CDR3 in DNA: TGCGCCAGCAGCCGTGGGAACTCGAACACCGGGGAGCTGTTTTTT.

This clonotype was detected a few times. This chain connects TRBV6-5 to TRBJ2-2; D possibly corresponds to TRBD2 (6 bases). Germline loops: CDR1 MNHEY, CDR2 SVGAGI. The CDR3 is made up of 15 amino acids. The V gene lost 2 bases and the J gene lost 4 bases, with 11 bases spanning the gap. The CDR3 loop is CASSYIGTVTGELFF. The CDR3 nucleotides read TGTGCCAGCAGTTACATCGGGACTGTCACCGGGGAGCTGTTTTTT.

This sequence joins TRBV3-1 and TRBJ1-5; D ambiguous. Germline V gene sequence: CDR1 LGHDT, CDR2 YNNKEL (reference sequence). V lost 3 bases, J lost 3 bases, and 9 bases lay in between. This CDR3 has 14 amino acids. The CDR3 nucleotides read TGTGCCAGCAGCCAGGGGTGGGACAATCAGCCCCAGCATTTT. It specifies CASSQGWDNQPQHF.